A selection of T cell receptor beta chains follows, all from one sample in a study of identical twins. One entry per CDR3 protein, called by TCRdb with MiXCR from the 5' RACE reads. Among fewer than 250,000 distinct CDR3 sequences, under 10% were seen once, and the ten largest hold less than 2%. The same sample was also used in a study of yellow fever vaccine responses in identical twins.

The sequenced material came from memory (CD45RO+) T cells sorted from blood. The source of these receptors is a woman younger than 30 in good health. CDR3s leave out the opening cysteine and the closing phenylalanine or tryptophan.

v_call	j_call	cdr3_aa
TRBV28	TRBJ2-7	ATTGRGVGEQY
TRBV6-1	TRBJ2-5	ASSDGGGGAETQY
TRBV3-1	TRBJ1-1	ASSPQGFTEAF
TRBV20-1	TRBJ2-5	SAEWEGVETQY
TRBV6-7	TRBJ2-3	ASSYRTSGAQDTQY
TRBV3-1	TRBJ1-2	ASSQDRRGYT
TRBV12-3/TRBV12-4	TRBJ2-5	ALSLGVLAAPHQETQY
TRBV20-1	TRBJ1-6	SAPGQGTYNSPLH
TRBV12-3/TRBV12-4	TRBJ2-1	ASSFFSGGGYNEQF
TRBV15	TRBJ2-1	ATSVRLAGEHEQF
TRBV5-5	TRBJ2-1	ASSLDLNEQF
TRBV20-1	TRBJ2-1	SASGTSGYNEQF
TRBV3-1	TRBJ2-1	ASSQELASYNEQF
TRBV5-1	TRBJ2-7	ASSFRQGEGYEQY
TRBV7-3	TRBJ2-7	ASSSGDSYSYEQY
TRBV19	TRBJ1-5	ASSIDSFQGYNQPQH
TRBV21-1	TRBJ2-7	ASSKSGTGGHSIRPPIYEQY
TRBV27	TRBJ2-2	ASSLSFSGELF
TRBV6-2/TRBV6-3	TRBJ2-7	ASSYSTSSYEQY
TRBV5-1	TRBJ1-1	ASSNGQGGNTEAF
TRBV4-3	TRBJ2-2	ASSPHVAGGPNGELF
TRBV28	TRBJ1-4	ASSPPQANREKLF
TRBV7-9	TRBJ2-7	ASSFPPGQGGVEQY
TRBV12-3/TRBV12-4	TRBJ2-7	VSSLSGGSSYEQY
TRBV6-5	TRBJ2-7	ASSYRFQGTNEQY
TRBV6-4	TRBJ2-1	ASSRAGGYNEQF
TRBV6-5	TRBJ2-3	ASSYGQGGADTQY
TRBV25-1	TRBJ2-1	ASSASKTPNSYNEQF
TRBV6-2/TRBV6-3	TRBJ2-7	ASKRTGGASEQY
TRBV18	TRBJ2-1	ASSPPLGETGDNEQF
TRBV20-1	TRBJ2-7	SYWVGGHEQY
TRBV6-2/TRBV6-3	TRBJ2-1	ASSPTANEQF
TRBV28	TRBJ2-7	ASSLTGKLGEQY
TRBV7-3	TRBJ2-3	ASSPYKANTQY
TRBV12-3/TRBV12-4	TRBJ2-7	ASSYSNYEQY
TRBV15	TRBJ2-2	ATSRGRGLNTGELF
TRBV7-2	TRBJ2-2	ASSSPWRGELF
TRBV12-3/TRBV12-4	TRBJ1-1	ASSPSESGTEAF
TRBV25-1	TRBJ1-2	ASSESPYPDSYGYT
TRBV5-1	TRBJ2-7	ASSLATGAEQY
TRBV20-1	TRBJ1-1	SAQRAGSRNTEAF
TRBV19	TRBJ1-5	ASNQNRGRNQPQH
TRBV6-1	TRBJ1-1	ASRKGSTEAF
TRBV7-9	TRBJ1-2	ASSSIRTGPNYGYT
TRBV28	TRBJ2-7	ASSSDLTSATSYEQY
TRBV4-2	TRBJ1-1	ASSQNSGSKGTEAF
TRBV15	TRBJ2-2	ATSRELAGGGTGELF
TRBV21-1	TRBJ2-5	ASSPVGGALQETQY
TRBV4-2	TRBJ2-7	ASSQDGLYEQY
TRBV7-9	TRBJ2-7	ASSLTPYEQY
TRBV15	TRBJ2-2	ATSSTSNTANTGELF
TRBV7-3	TRBJ1-1	ASSPFGSLNTEAF
TRBV6-5	TRBJ2-3	ASSSTITDTQY
TRBV24-1	TRBJ2-3	ATSDPSPGEGTDTQY
TRBV7-3	TRBJ2-1	ASSLTQGSYNEQF